This T cell receptor beta chain is from a study of T cell repertoires in cytomegalovirus infection. About the study: Public TCR beta signatures provided an indication of both CMV infection and a matching HLA type.

A note on this clonotype: Its antigen remains unknown.

TCRdb processed the reads anew with MiXCR; each CDR3 protein has one entry. The sample shows roughly 310,000 distinct CDR3 sequences, roughly 17% of them seen only once. Study-wide findings and caveats: People with CMV and the relevant HLA were identified by cumulative public TCR beta family frequency. Dominating the ex vivo response were TCR beta clonotypes that were CMV-specific and HLA-C-restricted.

The sequencing sample was made of PBMCs. This receptor was identified in a human donor in good health (CMV status not recorded). Some clones in this sample may be carry-over from other donors' samples.

The CDR3 protein is CASSLGDRGVNIQYF. The CDR3 bases are TGTGCCAGCAGCTTAGGGGACAGGGGAGTAAACATTCAGTACTTC. This rearrangement joins TRBV7-9 to TRBJ2-4; 10 bases are a match to TRBD1. This CDR3 spans 15 amino acids. J lost 6 bases, V lost 1 base, and 3 bases had no gene match. Germline CDR1 is SEHNR and CDR2 is FQNEAQ (reference sequence).